The rows below give T cell receptor beta chains drawn from one sample of a study of shared clonotypes between healthy human individuals. Clones were read by immunoSEQ multiplex PCR, and TCRdb kept only the in-frame ones, dropping some. The table shows just over 2,000,000 clones, with approximately 95% occurring only once. Sequencing input: naive CD8+ T cells sorted from blood. These TCRs come from a young man in good health. Each CDR3 is given with its conserved first and last residue. The D gene is left open where the match is weak. A row's size may be missing; if present it is once, few, many or a size class.

clone_size,j_call,d_call,v_call,cdr3_aa,cdr3_nt
.,TRBJ1-1,.,TRBV6-6,CASSQTGMNTEAFF,TGTGCCAGCAGTCAGACAGGTATGAACACTGAAGCTTTCTTT
once,TRBJ2-5,TRBD2,TRBV5-6,CASSPRTSGRREETQYF,TGTGCCAGCAGCCCGAGGACTAGCGGGAGGAGGGAAGAGACCCAGTACTTC
.,TRBJ2-5,.,TRBV11-2,CASRQGGAETQYF,TGTGCCAGCCGGCAGGGGGGGGCGGAGACCCAGTACTTC
.,TRBJ1-2,.,TRBV6-1,CASNAGFVDGYTF,TGTGCCAGCAACGCAGGGTTTGTGGATGGCTACACCTTC
.,TRBJ2-7,.,TRBV5-6,CASSSPLSGSYEQYF,TGTGCCAGCAGCTCCCCCCTATCGGGGTCCTACGAGCAGTACTTC
few,TRBJ2-2,.,TRBV4-1,CASSHNTGELFF,TGCGCCAGCAGCCACAACACCGGGGAGCTGTTTTTT
.,TRBJ2-2,TRBD1,TRBV27,CASSSTPGTGLTGELFF,TGTGCCAGCAGTTCAACTCCCGGGACAGGGCTCACCGGGGAGCTGTTTTTT
.,TRBJ1-5,.,TRBV6-6,CASITGGAPSNQPQHF,TGTGCCAGCATCACGGGAGGGGCCCCGAGCAATCAGCCCCAGCATTTT
.,TRBJ2-3,.,TRBV10-3,CAISELGTDTQYF,TGTGCCATCAGTGAATTAGGAACAGATACGCAGTATTTT
.,TRBJ1-2,.,TRBV7-9,CASSLEVPGRDGYTF,TGTGCCAGCAGCTTAGAGGTCCCAGGACGGGATGGCTACACCTTC
once,TRBJ2-2,TRBD2,TRBV7-9,CASSPGTSGGASTGELFF,TGTGCCAGCAGCCCCGGGACTAGCGGGGGGGCGAGCACCGGGGAGCTGTTTTTT
.,TRBJ2-7,.,TRBV29-1,CSVEQGSYEQYF,TGCAGCGTGGAACAGGGTTCGTACGAGCAGTACTTC
few,TRBJ1-6,.,TRBV11-2,CASSQLGSPLHF,TGTGCCAGCAGCCAGCTGGGTTCACCCCTCCACTTT
.,TRBJ1-1,TRBD1,TRBV10-3,CAITDGTGDTEAFF,TGTGCCATCACCGACGGGACAGGGGACACTGAAGCTTTCTTT
.,TRBJ1-2,.,TRBV4-1,CASSQQPSGDYGYTF,TGCGCCAGCAGCCAGCAACCCTCAGGGGACTATGGCTACACCTTC
.,TRBJ1-2,.,TRBV2,CASSEALGAAPSYGYTF,TGTGCCAGCAGTGAAGCGCTTGGGGCAGCGCCGTCCTATGGCTACACCTTC
.,TRBJ2-2,TRBD2,TRBV27,CASRLAGAGNTGELFF,TGTGCCAGCAGACTAGCGGGGGCGGGGAACACCGGGGAGCTGTTTTTT
once,TRBJ2-7,.,TRBV5-5,CASSEAGFGYEQYF,TGTGCCAGCAGTGAAGCGGGTTTTGGCTACGAGCAGTACTTC
.,TRBJ2-7,.,TRBV27,CASSLSWPAGEQYF,TGTGCCAGCAGTTTATCCTGGCCAGCGGGTGAGCAGTACTTC